This T cell receptor (beta chain) was recorded in a study of shared clonotypes between healthy human individuals. The overall study: A donor's plate count was three for CD4 naive and three for CD4 memory; CD8 naive had two and CD8 memory one. Findings and caveats of the study: In a handful of donors, about 5% of naive CD4 clonotypes appeared in common.

In replicate PCRs of sorted subsets, approximately 200 ng DNA, approximately 30,000 T cell genomes, was used. The repertoire was sequenced with immunoSEQ multiplex PCR; TCRdb's copy has only in-frame clones and lacks some. Here the sample spans 2,100,000 or so clones, more than 90% being singletons. The CD4+ fraction was divided into a CD45RA+ naive subset and a CD45RA-negative memory subset. On this clone: Its antigen is unknown.

Trimming pared 0 bases from V and 3 bases from J, leaving 11 bases between. This CDR3 spans 14 amino acids. From germline, CDR1 is SQVTM and CDR2 ANQGSEA. The chain recombines TRBV29-1 with TRBJ1-2, with TRBD1 as a possible D gene (5 bases). This sequence originates from a man younger than 35 in good health. The sequencing input was naive CD4+ T cells sorted from blood. Subset described: CD45RA+ positively selected. This CDR3 reads CSVEERGDYYGYTF. CDR3 coding DNA: TGCAGCGTTGAAGAAAGGGGTGATTACTATGGCTACACCTTC.